Reported below is one TCR beta chain. Antigen: not known. At minimum, one pre-ART and two post-ART PBMC samples were obtained from each donor. V was trimmed by 0 bases and J by 0 bases, leaving 8 bases between them. Germline V gene data show CDR1 as MRHNA and CDR2 as SNTAGT. The CDR3 sequence is 16 residues long. The sample is drawn from a study of long-term antiretroviral therapy in people with HIV. Sequencing relied on immunoSEQ assay v3.0, run at survey level. Some clones are missing from TCRdb's copy, which holds only in-frame ones; the method was immunoSEQ multiplex PCR. The data show about 21,000 clones, over 80% seen once. Study-level results: The study collected blood between the mid-2000s and the late 2010s, possibly under older ART regimens. Neither ART adherence, viral resistance nor therapy changes were documented.

This receptor was taken from a man aged 18 to 29 with HIV. The J gene is TRBJ2-2, the V gene TRBV6-4; D ambiguous. The sequenced sample was unsorted PBMCs, obtained around 4 years after starting antiretroviral therapy. The chain's CDR3 is CASSDSETTNTGELFF. CDR3 nucleotide sequence: TGTGCCAGCAGTGACTCTGAGACAACGAACACCGGGGAGCTGTTTTTT.